One sample yielded the 14 T cell receptor beta chains listed below, sequenced in a study of a mutant IDH1 vaccine in newly diagnosed glioma. Time point: week 11, during vaccination. Doses consisted of 300 ug of mutant IDH1 20-mer peptide each, paired with topical imiquimod. No antigen is known for these receptors. Sequenced by immunoSEQ multiplex PCR; TCRdb stores in-frame clones only, minus some. The repertoire holds some 120,000 clones, with about four fifths as singletons. The sample was PBMCs, taken from a glioma patient whose treatment included an IDH1 peptide vaccine. These receptors were obtained from a man aged 35 to 55 with glioma.

CDR3 sequence reads: CASSQPQTGSSYEQYF. The CDR3 coding sequence is TGTGCCAGCAGCCAGCCTCAGACAGGGAGCTCCTACGAGCAGTACTTC. The chain joins TRBV4-2 to TRBJ2-7, with 7 bases fitting TRBD1. This CDR3 contains 16 residues. Per germline, CDR1 LGHNA and CDR2 YNFKEQ. The J segment lost 0 bases and the V segment lost 3 bases, leaving 8 bases of the junction unmatched.

This clone was counted a single time. The rearrangement uses TRBV2 and TRBJ2-1; possibly TRBD2 for D (5 bases). V was pared by 6 bases and J by 1 base, with 16 bases between. The CDR3 consists of 16 residues. Germline values: CDR1 SNHLY, CDR2 FYNNEI. CDR3 bases: TGTGCCAGCAGGGACCCGTCCGGGAAATCCTACAATGAGCAGTTCTTC. Its translation is CASRDPSGKSYNEQFF.

The chain uses TRBV5-5 and TRBJ2-1; TRBD2 matches at 15 bases. CDR3 length equals 18 residues. The V segment lost 4 bases and the J segment 1 base; nucleotides outside the gene matches: 6. CDR1 is SGHKS, CDR2 YYEKEE, per germline (reference sequence). The CDR3 protein is CASSPGLAGGRSYNEQFF. The CDR3 DNA reads as TGTGCCAGCAGCCCGGGACTAGCGGGGGGCCGTTCCTACAATGAGCAGTTCTTC.

The chain has TRBV5-4 and TRBJ2-7, with 7 bases that match TRBD1. Germline CDR1 and CDR2: SGHNT and YYREEE (reference sequence). V was pared by 2 bases and J by 3 bases, with 2 bases of the junction left unmatched. This CDR3 region has 13 residues. Here the CDR3 reads CASSFRDSYEQYF. The CDR3 nucleotides are TGTGCCAGCAGCTTCCGGGACAGCTACGAGCAGTACTTC.

The chain couples TRBV10-1 to TRBJ2-7; D is perhaps TRBD1 (5 bases). Trimming shortened V by 8 bases and J by 4 bases, and 6 bases separated the two germline ends. CDR1 WNHNN and CDR2 SYGVQD come from the germline V gene (reference sequence). CDR3 length equals 10 residues. CDR3 in amino acids: CASQGYEQYF. CDR3 in DNA: TGCGCCAGCCAGGGTTACGAGCAGTACTTC.

This rearrangement joins TRBV5-4 to TRBJ1-6; TRBD1 is a possible D gene (5 bases). Germline V CDR1 and CDR2: SGHNT, YYREEE (reference sequence). V was shortened by 1 base and J by 12 bases, with 8 bases between the two germline ends. The CDR3 length is 12 residues. The chain's CDR3 is CASSLKGRPLHF. CDR3 nucleotide sequence: TGTGCCAGCAGCTTGAAGGGGAGACCCCTCCACTTT.

The chain combines TRBV18 with TRBJ1-2; 12 bases are shared with TRBD1. The germline V gene encodes CDR1 KGHSH and CDR2 LQKENI. The CDR3 totals 17 residues. Unmatched junction bases numbered 9, after V lost 2 bases and J lost 5 bases. The CDR3 protein is CASSPGTGGEGQYGYTF. The CDR3 nucleotides are TGTGCCAGCTCACCAGGGACAGGGGGCGAGGGGCAGTATGGCTACACCTTC.

V and J are TRBV7-2 and TRBJ2-3, with a weak D call TRBD2 (6 bases). CDR1 is SGHTA, CDR2 FQGNSA, per germline. The V end was cut by 3 bases, the J end by 2 bases, with 9 bases between. CDR3 size: 14 residues. CDR3 sequence (DNA): TGTGCCAGCAGCTTCCGGGACTCCACAGATACGCAGTATTTT. Its translation: CASSFRDSTDTQYF.

This chain links TRBV27 with TRBJ1-1; D is undetermined. V lost 5 bases, J lost 3 bases, and 10 bases lay in between. Germline CDR1 reads MNHEY; CDR2 reads SMNVEV (reference sequence). The CDR3 consists of 13 residues. This chain's CDR3 is CASSPVYHTEAFF. CDR3 sequence (DNA): TGTGCCAGCAGTCCGGTGTACCACACTGAAGCTTTCTTT.

The chain couples TRBV23-1 to TRBJ2-7; 10 nucleotides align to TRBD1. TRBV23-1 has ORF status, its function being uncertain. The length of the CDR3 is 16 residues. The ends lost 2 bases at V and 5 bases at J; junction bases unmatched: 9. CDR3 protein: CASSQDPRDRGNEQYF. The CDR3 region has the DNA TGCGCCAGCAGTCAAGACCCCCGGGACAGGGGAAACGAGCAGTACTTC.

The genes are TRBV7-2 and TRBJ2-2; possibly TRBD1 for D (6 bases). V gave up 1 base and J gave up 2 bases, with 8 bases separating them. This CDR3 has 15 amino acids. CDR1 and CDR2 (germline): SGHTA, FQGNSA. The CDR3, as DNA: TGTGCCAGCAGCTTAGGGGGACAAAACACCGGGGAGCTGTTTTTT. It yields the protein CASSLGGQNTGELFF.

This chain joins TRBV7-8 and TRBJ1-5, with a weak D call TRBD1 (5 bases). V shed 7 bases and J shed 11 bases, with 12 bases lying between them. Germline-derived CDR1 and CDR2 are SGHVS and FQNEAQ. The length of the CDR3 is 11 residues. CDR3 in amino acids: CASKGQGAQHF. The CDR3 bases are TGTGCCAGCAAAGGGCAGGGTGCCCAGCATTTT.

The chain uses TRBV28 and TRBJ2-7; perhaps TRBD2 as D (5 bases). CDR3 size: 13 residues. Germline CDR1 reads MDHEN; CDR2 reads SYDVKM. V was cut by 9 bases and J by 1 base, with 13 bases left in between. The CDR3 loop reads CASRRLPSYEQYF. CDR3 DNA sequence: TGTGCCAGTAGGAGGTTGCCATCCTACGAGCAGTACTTC.

This chain connects TRBV9 to TRBJ1-2; D unresolved. The germline gives CDR1 SGDLS, CDR2 YYNGEE. The CDR3 extends over 15 amino acids. The ends were cut back, 3 bases at V and 0 bases at J, with 12 bases in the middle. CDR3 sequence: CASSAYLLANYGYTF. CDR3 DNA: TGTGCCAGCAGCGCGTACCTCCTAGCTAACTATGGCTACACCTTC.